These 14 T cell receptor beta chains originate from one sample sequenced in a study of CD8 T cells in ankylosing spondylitis (dated by TCRdb to about 2017). Their target antigens are unknown. Study-wide findings and limitations: A TCR beta motif made up of several highly homologous amino acid variants appeared to be characteristic of blood from ankylosing spondylitis patients.

The library was generated by 5' RACE. Sequenced using an Illumina HiSeq 2500. Through fastp at Q25 and MiXCR, TCRdb rebuilt clones from the public reads, retaining in-frame beta chains. One record per CDR3 amino acid sequence lists the most common genes and DNA. This sample is represented by approximately 550,000 distinct CDR3 sequences; about 13% of them were singletons. In total, the top ten clones hold nearly 7% of the sample. Sample: blood, either unsorted or a sorted T cell fraction (not recorded which). The receptors were gathered from a male donor with ankylosing spondylitis.

This clonotype was seen at least ten times. The chain employs TRBV5-5 and TRBJ2-7; D gene uncertain. Per germline, CDR1 SGHKS and CDR2 YYEKEE (reference sequence). Trimming removed 1 base from V and 2 bases from J, with 4 bases in between. The CDR3 spans 12 residues. The CDR3 reads CASSLRTYEQYF. In nucleotides, the CDR3 is TGTGCCAGCAGCTTGAGAACCTACGAGCAGTACTTC.

This clonotype occurred many times. J is TRBJ1-5 and V is TRBV7-2, with 7 bases aligning to TRBD1. The V segment lost 3 bases and the J segment 2 bases; nucleotides outside the gene matches: 4. There are 15 residues in the CDR3. In germline, CDR1 is SGHTA, CDR2 FQGNSA. The CDR3 loop is CASSLTGSGNQPQHF. CDR3 coding DNA: TGTGCCAGCAGCTTGACAGGGTCCGGCAATCAGCCCCAGCATTTT. The whole variable domain, filled in from reference TRBV7-2 and TRBJ1-5, reads GAGVSQSPSNKVTEKGKDVELRCDPISGHTALYWYRQSLGQGLEFLIYFQGNSAPDKSGLPSDRFSAERTGGSVSTLTIQRTQQEDSAVYLCASSLTGSGNQPQHFGDGTRLSIL.

J is TRBJ1-3 and V is TRBV7-2, with D perhaps TRBD1 (6 bases). Germline values: CDR1 SGHTA, CDR2 FQGNSA. Deletions cut 2 bases from V and 4 bases from J, with 12 bases between. The CDR3 sequence is 15 residues long. The CDR3 loop reads CASSLPIGQGNTIYF. CDR3 DNA sequence: TGTGCCAGCAGCTTACCTATTGGACAGGGAAACACCATATATTTT.

This clonotype was observed at least ten times. The chain couples TRBV7-8 to TRBJ1-2, with 7 nucleotides matching TRBD1. The CDR3 runs to 12 residues. V trimming: 3 bases; J trimming: 8 bases; junction bases outside the gene matches: 3. The germline V gene has CDR1 SGHVS and CDR2 FQNEAQ. The CDR3 nucleotides are TGTGCCAGCAGCTTGCCAGGGGGAGGCTACACCTTC. Translation gives CASSLPGGGYTF.

This chain connects TRBV5-1 to TRBJ1-2; 8 bases match TRBD1. Germline-derived CDR1 and CDR2 are SGHRS and YFSETQ. This CDR3 comprises 13 residues. Unmatched junction bases numbered 7, after V lost 4 bases and J lost 8 bases. The CDR3 DNA reads TGCGCCAGCAGCCCCGGGACAGGCGAAGGCTACACCTTC. Protein sequence: CASSPGTGEGYTF.

The rearrangement uses TRBV27 and TRBJ1-1; the match to TRBD1 covers 8 bases. Per the germline V gene, CDR1 is MNHEY and CDR2 is SMNVEV (reference sequence). V dropped 8 bases and J dropped 1; count of bases not matched to a gene: 6. The CDR3 sequence is 14 residues long. The CDR3, as DNA: TGTGCCAGCGTAAGCGACAGGGGGAACACTGAAGCTTTCTTT. Translating gives CASVSDRGNTEAFF.

The rearrangement joins TRBV30 to TRBJ1-1; TRBD1 matches 9 bases. The V gene end was trimmed by 7 bases and the J gene end by 0 bases; junction bases not matched to a gene: 6. CDR3 size: 14 residues. The germline CDR1 and CDR2 sequences are GTSNPN and SVGIG (reference sequence). CDR3 region: CAFYRGRVNTEAFF. The CDR3 DNA sequence: TGTGCCTTCTACAGGGGGCGGGTGAACACTGAAGCTTTCTTT.

This clonotype was counted ten times or more. The rearrangement joins TRBV3-1 to TRBJ2-2; perhaps TRBD2 as D (5 bases). Trimming removed 1 base from V and 2 bases from J, with 8 bases in between. From germline, CDR1 is LGHDT and CDR2 YNNKEL (reference sequence). The CDR3 runs 15 residues. The CDR3 sequence: CASSQVRDNTGELFF. CDR3 nucleotide sequence: TGTGCCAGCAGCCAAGTCCGGGATAACACCGGGGAGCTGTTTTTT.

This clonotype has a count of ten or more. This chain uses TRBV20-1 with TRBJ2-5; 7 positions agree with TRBD1. The CDR3 sequence is 12 residues long. Germline CDR1 DFQATT, CDR2 SNEGSKA (reference sequence). Germline trimming cut 6 bases from V and 2 bases from J; bases unmatched to any gene: 3. In nucleotides, the CDR3 is TGCAGTGCAAACAGGGGTCAAGAGACCCAGTACTTC. It codes for CSANRGQETQYF.

The CDR3 DNA reads TGCAGCGCCAGCGGGAGGGCCGGTGGGGAGACCCAGTACTTC. Translating gives CSASGRAGGETQYF. The chain uses TRBV29-1 and TRBJ2-5, with 10 bases identical to TRBD2. Germline V gene sequence: CDR1 SQVTM, CDR2 ANQGSEA. The CDR3 totals 14 residues. With 7 bases clipped from V and 5 bases from J, the junction kept 10 bases outside the gene matches.

This clonotype was picked up a small number of times. The chain uses TRBV29-1 and TRBJ2-3, with D possibly being TRBD1 (5 bases). Germline-derived CDR1 and CDR2 are SQVTM and ANQGSEA. This CDR3 has 13 residues. V gave up 8 bases and J gave up 0 bases, with 12 bases separating them. The CDR3 loop is CSSRTSSTDTQYF. As DNA, the CDR3 is TGCAGCTCAAGGACAAGTAGCACAGATACGCAGTATTTT.

This clonotype was detected a few times. The gene calls are TRBV29-1 and TRBJ2-2; D is unclear. Trimming left V 6 bases short and J 0 bases short, with 11 bases between. This CDR3 region has 14 residues. Germline assignment: CDR1 SQVTM and CDR2 ANQGSEA. CDR3 nucleotides: TGCAGCGTGTCCGACATTACGAACACCGGGGAGCTGTTTTTT. This gives the protein CSVSDITNTGELFF.

This clonotype was counted many times. This sequence joins TRBV7-2 and TRBJ2-1, with 11 nucleotides matching TRBD2. V gave up 3 bases and J gave up 4 bases; unmatched junction bases: 2. The CDR3 totals 15 residues. Germline V gene lookup returns CDR1 SGHTA and CDR2 FQGNSA. The chain's CDR3 is CASSFTSGSYNEQFF. The CDR3 nucleotides are TGTGCCAGCAGCTTCACTAGCGGGAGTTACAATGAGCAGTTCTTC.

The rearrangement links TRBV5-1 to TRBJ2-1, with D possibly TRBD2 on 5 matching bases. CDR1 is SGHRS, CDR2 YFSETQ, per germline. This CDR3 is 15 amino acids long. With 1 base removed from V and 4 bases from J, the gap between germline ends came to 12 bases. CDR3 sequence: CASSLRDLLYNEQFF. CDR3 DNA: TGCGCCAGCAGCTTGCGGGATTTGCTATACAATGAGCAGTTCTTC.